This is a list of T cell receptor beta chains from one sample in a study of T cell responses to AZD1222 COVID-19 vaccine. The assay was immunoSEQ multiplex PCR, and TCRdb's table has in-frame clones only and misses some. Found here are under 95,000 clones, around 85% of them singletons; the top ten hold under 11%. The sample was peripheral blood, taken 28 days after the second AZD1222 dose. The receptors come from an adult who received the AZD1222 COVID-19 vaccine. Both conserved end residues are part of each CDR3. Fields, in order: J gene, V gene, CDR3 protein.

>TRBJ1-3|TRBV6-1
CASSAGQVYSGNTIYF
>TRBJ2-2|TRBV18
CASSPNRDRGPGELFF
>TRBJ1-1|TRBV5-8
CASSLVTVGTEAFF
>TRBJ1-5|TRBV6-6
CASSWDSREPQHF
>TRBJ1-2|TRBV10-2
CASSDLGLYGYTF
>TRBJ1-6|TRBV6-5
CASKPGHPYNSPLHF
>TRBJ2-1|TRBV14
CASSQDLVGEQFF
>TRBJ1-6|TRBV27
CASSFRGAYNSPLHF
>TRBJ1-2|TRBV28
CASRPDMDYGYTF
>TRBJ1-5|TRBV7-9
CASSIGGSDQPQHF
>TRBJ2-7|TRBV19
CASSMGHQNSYEQYF
>TRBJ1-4|TRBV5-1
CASSLAGATNEKLFF
>TRBJ1-4|TRBV27
CASSLGNTGDEKLFF
>TRBJ1-4|TRBV5-5
CASSLAGAREVFF
>TRBJ1-5|TRBV16
CASSQQGVFSVDQPQHF
>TRBJ2-3|TRBV19
CASNQGVTDTQYF
>TRBJ1-6|TRBV27
CASSLSNNSPLHF
>TRBJ1-5|TRBV7-8
CASSLGQVTYSNQPQHF
>TRBJ1-1|TRBV5-1
CASSLAGGIPPTFF
>TRBJ1-4|TRBV28
CASSLPAGVGLNEKLFF
>TRBJ2-7|TRBV5-4
CASSKGQPYRSEQYF
>TRBJ2-7|TRBV7-6
CASSPLLRDRVPEQYF
>TRBJ2-2|TRBV5-1
CASSLSQFTGELFF
>TRBJ2-3|TRBV11-1
CAGDRGRIQDTQYF
>TRBJ1-5|TRBV10-2
CGSQAGQYQSQHF
>TRBJ1-4|TRBV5-1
CASSLDSTNEKLFF
>TRBJ1-2|TRBV12-5
CASGLTGGSGYTF
>TRBJ2-7|TRBV9
CASSERGDSRYEQYF
>TRBJ1-5|TRBV7-2
CASRQSRDGNQPQHF
>TRBJ1-1|TRBV4-2
CASSQEQGAFF
>TRBJ2-1|TRBV7-8
CASSLPGEKDNEQFF
>TRBJ1-6|TRBV11-2
CASSQTQGARSPLHF
>TRBJ2-3|TRBV5-4
CASSSGDTQYF
>TRBJ2-7|TRBV28
CASRTGGPSYEQYF
>TRBJ2-1|TRBV9
CASSSGLEFGEQFF
>TRBJ2-2|TRBV5-1
CASSSGPSSGTGELFF
>TRBJ1-1|TRBV11-2
CASSSSDGNTEAFF
>TRBJ2-5|TRBV10-3
CAISTTGGGWETQYF
>TRBJ1-5|TRBV6-5
CASSQGGQPQHF
>TRBJ1-1|TRBV19
CASSLRQGQTQATEAFF
>TRBJ2-3|TRBV12-3/TRBV12-4
CASNRLADTQYF
>TRBJ2-7|TRBV27
CASSSLNTGGEQYF
>TRBJ1-1|TRBV27
CASSLFAMNTEAFF
>TRBJ1-1|TRBV12-3/TRBV12-4
CASSPRGGAEAFF
>TRBJ1-4|TRBV24-1
CATPDSGDRGPEKLFF